This entry lists 13 T cell receptor beta chains sequenced from one sample in a study of blood T cells in healthy people across ages. Alongside a J-beta primer mix, a sample-barcoded 5' primer served in a second PCR lasting roughly 6 to 11 cycles. Using its own MiXCR run on the 5' RACE reads, TCRdb lists one record per CDR3 protein. The top ten hold around 3% of the sample, which has hundreds of thousands of distinct CDR3 sequences, around 24% seen once. In addition, the sample was reused for a study of T cells of mothers and their children.

Material: blood. These receptors all come from a boy aged 10-17 years in good health.

This chain connects TRBV14 to TRBJ2-3, with D unclear. Germline V gives CDR1 SGHDN, CDR2 FVKESK. The CDR3 extends over 13 amino acids. Trimming took off 1 base at V and 11 bases at J, with 13 bases between the two ends. The CDR3 spells CASSQGVSIWQYF. The CDR3 DNA is TGTGCCAGCAGCCAAGGTGTGAGCATTTGGCAGTATTTT. Full variable domain (rest looked up from reference TRBV14 and TRBJ2-3): EAGVTQFPSHSVIEKGQTVTLRCDPISGHDNLYWYRRVMGKEIKFLLHFVKESKQDESGMPNNRFLAERTGGTYSTLKVQPAELEDSGVYFCASSQGVSIWQYFGPGTRLTVL.

In this sample, this clonotype turned up a few times. The rearrangement uses TRBV12-3 or TRBV12-4 and TRBJ2-2; D is perhaps TRBD1 (5 bases). Between the trimmed V and J ends, which lost 2 bases and 4 bases, there was a span of 11 bases. The length of the CDR3 is 15 residues. CDR3 sequence: CASSLQGSVTGELFF. CDR3 DNA sequence: TGTGCCAGCAGTTTACAGGGAAGCGTCACCGGGGAGCTGTTTTTT.

This clonotype was recorded at least ten times. The chain is built from TRBV5-1 and TRBJ2-7, with D maybe TRBD2 (6 bases). V was pared by 4 bases and J by 5 bases, with 13 bases between. The germline CDR1 and CDR2 sequences are SGHRS and YFSETQ. The CDR3 is 13 residues long. The CDR3 DNA sequence: TGCGCCAGCAGCATGCAGCCGGGGGACGAGCAGTACTTC. This sequence encodes CASSMQPGDEQYF.

The chain links TRBV15 to TRBJ1-1; possible D gene TRBD1, 5 bases. V was cut by 3 bases and J by 7 bases, with 24 bases left in between. CDR3 length equals 17 residues. Germline-derived CDR1 and CDR2 are LNHNV and YYDKDF (reference sequence). CDR3 loop: CATSSMGPAIVIVEAFF. The CDR3 DNA reads as TGTGCCACCAGCAGTATGGGACCAGCGATAGTGATTGTTGAAGCTTTCTTT. Filled out from reference TRBV15 and TRBJ1-1, the complete variable domain reads DAMVIQNPRYQVTQFGKPVTLSCSQTLNHNVMYWYQQKSSQAPKLLFHYYDKDFNNEADTPDNFQSRRPNTSFCFLDIRSPGLGDTAMYLCATSSMGPAIVIVEAFFGQGTRLTVV.

The table lists this clonotype with a few counts. This chain joins TRBV28 and TRBJ2-5; weak D call: TRBD1 (5 bases). This CDR3 contains 16 residues. Germline-derived CDR1 and CDR2 are MDHEN and SYDVKM. Trimming left V 6 bases short and J 5 bases short, with 22 bases between. Here the CDR3 reads CASSISPGLSHETQYF. CDR3 nucleotide sequence: TGTGCCAGCAGCATTTCCCCAGGGTTGTCTCACGAGACCCAGTACTTC.

The genes are TRBV7-2 and TRBJ2-7; 9 nucleotides agree with TRBD2. V lost 2 bases, J lost 5 bases, and 7 bases stayed unmatched. Per the germline V gene, CDR1 is SGHTA and CDR2 is FQGNSA. The CDR3 runs to 15 residues. The CDR3 sequence: CASSLRVAGDHEQYF. The CDR3 DNA follows: TGTGCCAGCAGCTTAAGGGTAGCGGGGGACCACGAGCAGTACTTC.

The chain is built from TRBV29-1 and TRBJ2-2, with TRBD1 matching 7 bases. The V and J ends lost 7 bases and 4 bases, in that order; junction bases with no gene match: 3. This CDR3 is 12 amino acids long. Per germline, CDR1 SQVTM and CDR2 ANQGSEA. The CDR3 protein is CSASGGTGELFF. CDR3 in DNA: TGCAGCGCATCAGGGGGCACCGGGGAGCTGTTTTTT.

This clonotype was found a few times. J is TRBJ1-2 and V is TRBV12-3 or TRBV12-4; a weak D match, TRBD1 (5 bases). The CDR3 contains 15 residues. V was pared by 7 bases and J by 4 bases, with 19 bases between. The CDR3 coding sequence is TGTGCCAGCACCCCGGCTCCACGGGGGGTCTATGGCTACACCTTC. Translated, it gives CASTPAPRGVYGYTF.

V gene TRBV20-1 combines with J gene TRBJ2-4, with 8 bases identical to TRBD1. With 6 bases clipped from V and 5 bases from J, the junction kept 6 bases outside the gene matches. This CDR3 has 13 amino acids. CDR1 is DFQATT and CDR2 is SNEGSKA in the germline V gene (reference sequence). In DNA form, the CDR3 reads TGCAGTGCGATGGACAGGGACCAAAACATTCAGTACTTC. Amino acid sequence: CSAMDRDQNIQYF.

There are a few counts of this clonotype. The V call is TRBV2, the J call TRBJ1-4; 7 bases match TRBD1. V was clipped by 5 bases and J by 5 bases; unmatched bases: 8. This CDR3 has 15 amino acids. CDR1 SNHLY and CDR2 FYNNEI come from the germline V gene. CDR3 loop: CASSPSTGMNEKLFF. DNA for the CDR3: TGTGCCAGCAGTCCATCGACAGGGATGAATGAAAAACTGTTTTTT.

The chain employs TRBV2 and TRBJ1-2; D remains unclear. This CDR3 contains 11 residues. V was pared by 6 bases and J by 4 bases, with 6 bases between. CDR1 and CDR2 from the germline V gene are SNHLY and FYNNEI. CDR3 nucleotide sequence: TGTGCCAGCAGGAGTGCCTATGGCTACACCTTC. Translating it yields CASRSAYGYTF.

The CDR3 DNA reads as TGTGCCACCAGCCCCGGTTTGACTTCAGGGTCGTGGGGCTACACCTTC. Its translation is CATSPGLTSGSWGYTF. The chain carries TRBV15 and TRBJ1-2; TRBD1 might be the D (5 bases). This CDR3 region has 16 residues. Germline values: CDR1 LNHNV, CDR2 YYDKDF (reference sequence). V dropped 5 bases and J dropped 8 bases, with 24 bases sitting between them.

The rearrangement joins TRBV2 to TRBJ1-2; D unclear. The CDR3 loop spans 14 amino acids. Germline V gives CDR1 SNHLY, CDR2 FYNNEI. Trimming stripped 4 bases from V and 5 bases from J, with 14 bases between. CDR3: CASSARSFPYGYTF. The CDR3 DNA reads as TGTGCCAGCAGTGCTCGCAGCTTCCCTTATGGCTACACCTTC.